Listed below are T cell receptor beta chains from one sample, sequenced in a study of tumor-infiltrating lymphocytes in primary liver carcinoma. TCRdb re-called the multiplex PCR reads through MiXCR, storing one row per CDR3 protein. The profile shows 180,000 or so distinct CDR3 sequences, about 60% of them singletons. The specimen was peripheral blood. The receptors here all came from a man aged 40-55 years with primary liver carcinoma and hepatitis B virus infection. Both conserved end residues are part of each CDR3. A D gene is named only where the DNA matches it firmly. The listing skips clone size in some rows; elsewhere it reads once, few, many or a size class.

j_gene	v_gene	len	abundance	d_gene	CDR3nt	CDR3aa
TRBJ1-5	TRBV12-3/TRBV12-4	16	-	-	TGTGCCAGCAGTTTGGGCGGGGGAGTTAGCAATCAGCCCCAGCATTTT	CASSLGGGVSNQPQHF
TRBJ2-7	TRBV28	12	-	-	TGTGCCGGCAGGAGGGGGTCGTACGAGCAGTACTTC	CAGRRGSYEQYF
TRBJ2-7	TRBV29-1	15	many	-	TGCAGCGTTGAGACCGCTGTTGGTGGATCAGGCGAGCAGTACTTC	CSVETAVGGSGEQYF
TRBJ2-2	TRBV12-3/TRBV12-4	14	few	TRBD1	TGTGCCAGCAGGAGGACAGGGGAGTCCGGGGAGCTGTTTTTT	CASRRTGESGELFF
TRBJ2-3	TRBV6-5	14	many	-	TGTGCCAGCAGTTACTCGGCCCACACAGATACGCAGTATTTT	CASSYSAHTDTQYF
TRBJ2-2	TRBV12-3/TRBV12-4	12	-	-	TGTGCCAGCAGTTGGGATTCCGGGAAGCTGTTTTTT	CASSWDSGKLFF
TRBJ1-2	TRBV4-1	17	-	TRBD1	TGCGCCAGCAGCCAAGATCGATCGACAGGGATCTACTATGGCTACACCTTC	CASSQDRSTGIYYGYTF
TRBJ2-3	TRBV6-2/TRBV6-3	14	-	-	TGTGCCAGCAGTCCGTTAGCGTCGACAGATACGCAGTATTTT	CASSPLASTDTQYF
TRBJ2-1	TRBV7-8	16	many	TRBD2	TGTGCCAGCAGCTACCCGCAGCGGGAGATTAGGAATGAGCAGTTCTTC	CASSYPQREIRNEQFF
TRBJ2-1	TRBV11-2	15	-	TRBD2	TGTGCCGGCAGCTTAGCAGCGCGGGAGGTTGATGAGCAATTCTTC	CAGSLAAREVDEQFF
TRBJ2-7	TRBV2	14	-	TRBD1	TGTGCCAGTAGTCCAGGGGGTCGGGGCTACGAGCAGTACTTC	CASSPGGRGYEQYF
TRBJ2-7	TRBV4-2	18	-	TRBD1	TGTGCCAGCAGCCAGGACCCACCTGGGACAGGGCAAAACTACGAGCAGTACTTC	CASSQDPPGTGQNYEQYF
TRBJ2-3	TRBV19	14	-	TRBD1	TGTGCCGGTAAGGACAGGGGCTGGACAGATACGCAGTATTTT	CAGKDRGWTDTQYF
TRBJ1-2	TRBV7-9	12	-	-	TGTGCCAGCAACCCTCGGGGGTATGGCTACACCTTT	CASNPRGYGYTF
TRBJ1-1	TRBV4-1	16	few	-	TGCGCCAGCAGCCAAGGCCCTTCGCCGGGGGGCACTGAAGCTTTCTTT	CASSQGPSPGGTEAFF
TRBJ2-2	TRBV6-5	16	-	-	TGTGCCAGCAGTTACTCCCTAGGGCTTAACACCGGGGAGCTGTTTTTT	CASSYSLGLNTGELFF
TRBJ1-5	TRBV12-3/TRBV12-4	15	-	-	TGTGCCAGCAGGCCGTACCGGGGCAGCAATCAGCCCCAGCATTTT	CASRPYRGSNQPQHF
TRBJ2-1	TRBV6-1	13	-	TRBD2	TGTGCCAGCCTCAGCGGGAGTCGCAATGAGCAGTTCTTC	CASLSGSRNEQFF
TRBJ2-1	TRBV6-5	14	many	-	TGTGCCAGCAGACCGCTTGGACAATCCAATGAGCAGTTCTTC	CASRPLGQSNEQFF
TRBJ2-7	TRBV6-5	13	-	-	TGTGCCAGCGGAAATAGGCTCGCGGGCTCTCAGTACTTC	CASGNRLAGSQYF
TRBJ2-1	TRBV5-1	14	-	-	TGCGCCAGCAGCTTGGCCGCCGTACGCGATGAGCAGTTCTTC	CASSLAAVRDEQFF
TRBJ2-1	TRBV28	13	many	TRBD2	TGTGCCAGCAAAGAAGCGGGGGACAATGAGCAGTTCTTC	CASKEAGDNEQFF
TRBJ2-1	TRBV11-2	15	-	-	TGCGCCGGCAGCTTAGACAGCGGGTCCTACAATGAGCAGTTCTTC	CAGSLDSGSYNEQFF
TRBJ2-1	TRBV5-1	17	-	TRBD1	TGCGCCAGCAGCCGGGACAGGGGAGAAAGGGGCTACAATGAGCAGTTCTTC	CASSRDRGERGYNEQFF
TRBJ2-7	TRBV4-1	18	-	TRBD2	TGCGCCAGCAGCCAAGAATTGGCCTGGGCGGGAGATGCCTACGAGCACTACTTC	CASSQELAWAGDAYEHYF
TRBJ2-7	TRBV12-3/TRBV12-4	12	-	-	TGTGCCAGCGGTTTAGACTTGACTAGAAGGTACTTC	CASGLDLTRRYF
TRBJ1-6	TRBV5-6	12	few	-	TGTGCCAGCAGCTTGACAGATTCACCCCTCCACTTT	CASSLTDSPLHF
TRBJ2-1	TRBV9	16	-	TRBD1	TGTGCCAGCAGCGGAGGGGACAGCGGATCCTACAATGAGCAGTTCTTC	CASSGGDSGSYNEQFF
TRBJ2-7	TRBV12-3/TRBV12-4	14	-	-	TGTGCCAGCAGTTTCGGGGGCTGGGGTTACGAGCAGTACTTC	CASSFGGWGYEQYF
TRBJ2-1	TRBV5-6	15	few	-	TGTGCCAGCAGCTTGGTGGGACACCGGGGGTATGAGCAGTTCTTC	CASSLVGHRGYEQFF
TRBJ2-5	TRBV29-1	13	large	-	TGCAGCGTTGAGGGACTTAACAAAGAGACCCAGTACTTC	CSVEGLNKETQYF
TRBJ1-1	TRBV7-8	14	-	TRBD1	TGTGCCAGCAGCGCGCGAACAGGGGACACTGAAGCTTTCTTT	CASSARTGDTEAFF
TRBJ1-5	TRBV6-2/TRBV6-3	15	-	TRBD1	TGTGCCAGCAGTTACGGACAGGGGAAGCATCAGCCCCAGCATTTT	CASSYGQGKHQPQHF
TRBJ2-2	TRBV29-1	13	-	-	TGCAGCTCCGAAGGGCAGAACACCGGGGAGCTGTTTTTT	CSSEGQNTGELFF
TRBJ2-3	TRBV6-5	16	-	TRBD2	TGTGCCAGCAATCCAGAGATAGCGGGTGGCACAGATACGCAGTATTTT	CASNPEIAGGTDTQYF
TRBJ1-5	TRBV6-5	15	-	TRBD1	TGTGCCAGCAGTTTGACAGGGGACGGGGATCAGCCCCAGCATTTT	CASSLTGDGDQPQHF
TRBJ1-4	TRBV29-1	14	many	-	TGCAGCGTTGAAGGCTCAGGAGGTAATGAAAAACTGTTTTTT	CSVEGSGGNEKLFF
TRBJ2-3	TRBV12-3/TRBV12-4	12	-	-	TGTGCCAGCAGCCCCCCCCACCATGACGAGTATTTT	CASSPPHHDEYF
TRBJ2-3	TRBV11-2	14	-	-	TGTGCCAGCAGCAACGGACGGTTTCCCGAGCCCCAGTATTTT	CASSNGRFPEPQYF
TRBJ2-7	TRBV11-2	13	many	TRBD2	TGTGCCAGCAGCTTAGAGCGGGGGATCGAGCAGTACTTC	CASSLERGIEQYF
TRBJ2-5	TRBV11-1	15	-	-	TGTGCCAGCAGCTTAGGAGGGTCGGATCAAGAGACCCAGTACTTC	CASSLGGSDQETQYF
TRBJ1-1	TRBV28	14	few	-	TGTGCCAGCAGCCCTCCCCCTCGGGACACTGAAGCTTTCTTT	CASSPPPRDTEAFF
TRBJ2-3	TRBV11-2	14	-	TRBD1	TGTGCCAGCAGCTCCAGACAGGGAACATATACGCAGTATTTT	CASSSRQGTYTQYF